Many counts were recorded for the clone carrying this T cell receptor beta chain. The antigen remains unidentified. From around 0.4 ug of RNA, a library with molecular barcoded alpha/delta and beta/gamma adaptors was made. A single record per CDR3 protein comes from TCRdb applying MiXCR to the reads. The table records approximately 150,000 distinct CDR3 sequences, over 10% of them present only once. This sample was taken from a study of read filtering for tumor transcriptome and immune sequencing. For the study at large: Transcriptome libraries were built from DNase-treated RNA. TCR-mapped reads were about 4.05 to 11 million with IR-seq versus roughly 85 to 1,400 with RNA-seq. Study outcomes and limitations: IR-seq captured clonotypes deeper and more reliably than RNA-seq.

The germline gives CDR1 SGHTA, CDR2 FQGNSA. V shed 4 bases and J 2 bases; nucleotides not matched to a gene: 8. This CDR3 comprises 18 residues. The sample comprised a population of CD138-negative cells sorted from bone marrow. This clonotype was obtained from a donor aged 40 or over with multiple myeloma. The V and J genes are TRBV7-2 and TRBJ2-2, with 12 bases fitting TRBD2. In DNA, the CDR3 is TGTGCCAGCAGCTCGCCGGGACTAGCGGGTGTTAACACCGGGGAGCTGTTTTTT. Protein: CASSSPGLAGVNTGELFF.